One and the same sample provided the 20 T cell receptor beta chains below, sequenced in a study of blood T cell repertoires in COVID-19. Repertoires were generated with immunoSEQ multiplex PCR, while TCRdb's copy carries only in-frame clones and drops some. This table holds some 96,000 clones, under 90% found once. What was sequenced was peripheral blood. All receptors derive from a human donor in a cohort sampled during active COVID-19.

CDR3 amino acids: CASSRRGDYGYTF. The CDR3 region has the DNA TGTGCCAGCAGTCGACGCGGTGACTATGGCTACACCTTC. This chain links TRBV12-3 or TRBV12-4 with TRBJ1-2; D remains unclear. V was shortened by 5 bases and J by 3 bases, with 10 bases between the two germline ends. CDR3 length equals 13 residues.

The chain links TRBV4-3 to TRBJ2-7, with D possibly matching TRBD2 (5 bases). The CDR3 covers 15 residues. With 0 bases removed from V and 1 base from J, the gap between germline ends came to 10 bases. The germline CDR1 and CDR2 sequences are LGHNA and YSLEER. This chain's CDR3 is CASSQDQLGSYEQYF. The CDR3 DNA reads TGCGCCAGCAGCCAAGATCAACTAGGGTCCTACGAGCAGTACTTC.

The chain carries TRBV7-2 and TRBJ2-7; the match to TRBD1 covers 7 bases. Trimming removed 5 bases from V and 7 bases from J; junction bases left unmatched: 11. Germline CDR1 is SGHTA and CDR2 is FQGNSA. The length of the CDR3 is 14 residues. CDR3 sequence: CASSPTRGPSEQYF. The CDR3 nucleotides are TGTGCCAGCAGCCCTACAAGGGGGCCGAGTGAGCAGTACTTC.

Written as DNA, the CDR3 is TGTGCCAGCAGTTACTCTGGCGGGAGGGAAAACGAGCAGTACTTC. Protein product: CASSYSGGRENEQYF. This chain connects TRBV6-2 or TRBV6-3 to TRBJ2-7; TRBD2 aligns across 9 bases. In germline, CDR1 is MNHEY, CDR2 SVGEGT. V shed 0 bases and J 5 bases; nucleotides not matched to a gene: 5. This CDR3 is 15 amino acids long.

There are a few counts of this clone. The gene calls are TRBV7-9 and TRBJ2-7; weak D call: TRBD2 (6 bases). Trimming removed 1 base at V and 6 bases at J, with 7 bases between. The length of the CDR3 is 12 residues. Per germline, CDR1 SEHNR and CDR2 FQNEAQ (reference sequence). The CDR3 DNA sequence: TGTGCCAGCAGCTTAGAGGGAGGCGAGCAGTACTTC. This translates into CASSLEGGEQYF.

This clone was detected a few times. This chain uses TRBV7-9 with TRBJ1-2; possibly TRBD1 for D (5 bases). Germline V gene data show CDR1 as SEHNR and CDR2 as FQNEAQ (reference sequence). V was shortened by 7 bases and J by 4 bases, with 25 bases between the two germline ends. The CDR3 length is 17 residues. The CDR3 nucleotides are TGTGCCAGCACCCATTGGGCGGGGCGCGTAGCGGTCTATGGCTACACCTTC. Protein sequence: CASTHWAGRVAVYGYTF.

CDR3 region: CATGQGADTQYF. In nucleotides, the CDR3 is TGTGCCACCGGACAGGGAGCAGATACGCAGTATTTT. The gene calls are TRBV2 and TRBJ2-3, with 8 positions matching TRBD1. This CDR3 is 12 amino acids long. V lost 10 bases, J lost 4 bases, and 4 bases stayed unmatched. The germline gives CDR1 SNHLY, CDR2 FYNNEI.

The chain links TRBV5-6 to TRBJ2-7, with 12 nucleotides matching TRBD2. CDR3 length: 14 residues. The ends lost 4 bases at V and 1 base at J; junction bases unmatched: 0. The V gene's germline CDR1 is SGHDT and CDR2 YYEEEE. CDR3 protein: CASSTSGGSYEQYF. CDR3 nucleotides: TGTGCCAGCAGCACTAGCGGGGGGTCCTACGAGCAGTACTTC. Based on the CDR3 plus reference TRBV5-6 and TRBJ2-7, the full variable domain is DAGVTQSPTHLIKTRGQQVTLRCSPKSGHDTVSWYQQALGQGPQFIFQYYEEEERQRGNFPDRFSGHQFPNYSSELNVNALLLGDSALYLCASSTSGGSYEQYFGPGTRLTVT.

V is TRBV11-2 and J is TRBJ2-1; TRBD2 matches at 9 bases. The V gene's germline CDR1 is SGHAT and CDR2 FQNNGV. The CDR3 runs 17 residues. V lost 2 bases and J lost 4; bases outside the gene matches: 9. CDR3 loop: CASSLSFTSGLYNEQFF. In DNA, the CDR3 is TGTGCCAGCAGCTTAAGTTTTACTAGCGGGTTATACAATGAGCAGTTCTTC.

This chain links TRBV5-6 with TRBJ1-1, with D possibly matching TRBD1 (5 bases). The CDR3 is 15 amino acids. The germline V gene has CDR1 SGHDT and CDR2 YYEEEE. V lost 3 bases, J lost 4 bases, and 16 bases lay in between. As DNA, the CDR3 is TGTGCCAGCAGCTACCGGACAACGATGGTCACTGAAGCTTTCTTT. This codes for CASSYRTTMVTEAFF.

Only one count was recorded for this clone. The chain carries TRBV29-1 and TRBJ1-1, with 11 positions matching TRBD1. The germline V gene encodes CDR1 SQVTM and CDR2 ANQGSEA. The junction had 0 bases not matched to a gene; V was cut back by 6 bases and J by 3 bases. The CDR3 has 12 residues. CDR3 coding DNA: TGCAGCGTGGGACAGGGGGACACTGAAGCTTTCTTT. Its translation: CSVGQGDTEAFF.

The chain combines TRBV13 with TRBJ1-1; D ambiguous. V was clipped by 2 bases and J by 0 bases, with 4 bases between them. The CDR3 contains 13 residues. The V gene's germline CDR1 is PRHDT and CDR2 FYEKMQ (reference sequence). CDR3 nucleotides: TGTGCCAGCAGCTTATATCTGAACACTGAAGCTTTCTTT. It encodes CASSLYLNTEAFF.

This clone came up once. The rearrangement links TRBV4-1 to TRBJ1-5; D may be TRBD1 (5 bases). In germline, CDR1 is MGHRA, CDR2 YSYEKL. The germline V and J ends were trimmed by 0 bases and 2 bases, with 14 bases remaining between them. CDR3 length: 17 amino acids. CDR3 sequence: CASSQDLVRAGNQPQHF. The CDR3 DNA reads as TGCGCCAGCAGCCAAGATCTCGTCAGGGCTGGCAATCAGCCCCAGCATTTT.

The chain joins TRBV9 to TRBJ2-1; the D is unclear. With 0 bases removed from V and 6 bases from J, the gap between germline ends came to 7 bases. The CDR3 has 13 amino acids. The germline V gene encodes CDR1 SGDLS and CDR2 YYNGEE. The CDR3 coding sequence is TGTGCCAGCAGCGTAGGACACCTCAATGAGCAGTTCTTC. Translation: CASSVGHLNEQFF.

CDR3: CASSKRPPAYGYTF. As DNA, the CDR3 is TGTGCCAGTAGTAAGAGGCCACCGGCATATGGCTACACCTTC. V and J are TRBV19 and TRBJ1-2; D ambiguous. The V gene lost 4 bases and the J gene lost 5 bases, with 14 bases spanning the gap. In germline, CDR1 is LNHDA, CDR2 SQIVND (reference sequence). The CDR3 is made up of 14 amino acids. Together with reference TRBV19 and TRBJ1-2, the CDR3 gives the full variable domain: DGGITQSPKYLFRKEGQNVTLSCEQNLNHDAMYWYRQDPGQGLRLIYYSQIVNDFQKGDIAEGYSVSREKKESFPLTVTSAQKNPTAFYLCASSKRPPAYGYTFGSGTRLTVV.

The genes are TRBV27 and TRBJ2-3; D is ambiguous. CDR1 is MNHEY and CDR2 is SMNVEV in the germline V gene (reference sequence). Trimming left V 2 bases short and J 2 bases short, with 5 bases between. This CDR3 is built from 13 residues. CDR3 bases: TGTGCCAGCAGTTTAATAGTCACAGATACGCAGTATTTT. This sequence encodes CASSLIVTDTQYF.

The gene calls are TRBV30 and TRBJ1-1; weak D call: TRBD1 (6 bases). The CDR3 runs to 16 residues. Germline loops: CDR1 GTSNPN, CDR2 SVGIG (reference sequence). Trimming left V 3 bases short and J 2 bases short, with 19 bases between. The CDR3 is CAWSRGGGGVNTEAFF. The CDR3 region has the DNA TGTGCCTGGAGCCGGGGAGGGGGGGGCGTTAACACTGAAGCTTTCTTT.

The chain has TRBV19 and TRBJ1-5, with D perhaps TRBD1 (5 bases). This CDR3 has 19 amino acids. Germline lookup yields CDR1 LNHDA and CDR2 SQIVND (reference sequence). Trimming left V 7 bases short and J 6 bases short, with 31 bases between. The CDR3 loop reads CASTDFRGLVGAKGQPQHF. DNA of the CDR3: TGTGCCAGTACCGATTTTAGGGGACTCGTAGGGGCGAAGGGTCAGCCCCAGCATTTT. Combining the CDR3 with reference TRBV19 and TRBJ1-5 gives the whole variable domain DGGITQSPKYLFRKEGQNVTLSCEQNLNHDAMYWYRQDPGQGLRLIYYSQIVNDFQKGDIAEGYSVSREKKESFPLTVTSAQKNPTAFYLCASTDFRGLVGAKGQPQHFGDGTRLSIL.

The V call is TRBV20-1, the J call TRBJ1-1; TRBD1 might be the D (6 bases). Trimming removed 3 bases at V and 4 bases at J, with 9 bases between. CDR3 size: 12 residues. Germline V CDR1 and CDR2: DFQATT, SNEGSKA (reference sequence). CDR3 sequence: CSASQGPTEAFF. CDR3 DNA sequence: TGCAGTGCTAGTCAGGGGCCCACTGAAGCTTTCTTT.

This sequence joins TRBV12-3 or TRBV12-4 and TRBJ2-7; tentative D call: TRBD2 (6 bases). V lost 6 bases and J lost 7, with 16 bases in between. The CDR3 runs to 13 residues. CDR3 sequence (DNA): TGTGCCAGCAGGGTGAACTTTGGGGGGGAGCAGTACTTC. It encodes CASRVNFGGEQYF.